The 32 T cell receptor beta chains below were found in one sample sequenced in a study of CD8 T cells in ankylosing spondylitis. TCRdb reprocessed the 5' RACE reads with MiXCR, giving one entry per CDR3 protein. The table has about 42,000 distinct CDR3 sequences, 2.5% to 3% seen once. What was sequenced was blood, either unsorted or a sorted T cell fraction (not recorded which). The receptors originated from a male donor with ankylosing spondylitis or in good health (not recorded which).

This clonotype was seen repeatedly, ten times or more. The chain employs TRBV9 and TRBJ2-3, with D perhaps TRBD2 (5 bases). Germline V CDR1 and CDR2: SGDLS, YYNGEE. The CDR3 totals 13 residues. Trimming shortened V by 0 bases and J by 8 bases, and 10 bases separated the two germline ends. The CDR3 spells CASSVGRAATQYF. DNA of the CDR3: TGTGCCAGCAGCGTAGGCAGAGCGGCTACGCAGTATTTT.

This clonotype was seen at least ten times. The J gene is TRBJ1-5, the V gene TRBV9; D call uncertain. This CDR3 is 14 amino acids long. The V gene lost 1 base and the J gene lost 9 bases, with 14 bases spanning the gap. Germline-derived CDR1 and CDR2 are SGDLS and YYNGEE. The CDR3 loop reads CASSVSSGVGPQHF. CDR3 in DNA: TGTGCCAGCAGCGTATCGTCGGGAGTAGGGCCCCAGCATTTT.

This clonotype was seen a handful of times. This sequence joins TRBV9 and TRBJ2-7, with 7 positions matching TRBD2. The V and J ends lost 3 bases and 6 bases, in that order; junction bases with no gene match: 3. Germline CDR1 is SGDLS and CDR2 is YYNGEE. The CDR3 has 12 residues. The CDR3 nucleotides are TGTGCCAGCAGCGGAACTAGCGCCGAGCAGTACTTC. Amino acids: CASSGTSAEQYF.

This clonotype has at least ten counts. This chain uses TRBV9 with TRBJ2-1; TRBD2 matches at 10 bases. CDR1 is SGDLS, CDR2 YYNGEE, per germline. V was pared by 2 bases and J by 7 bases, with 6 bases of the junction left unmatched. This CDR3 has 15 residues. CDR3 protein: CASSVEAGGGNEQFF. CDR3 bases: TGTGCCAGCAGCGTTGAAGCGGGAGGGGGGAATGAGCAGTTCTTC. The full variable domain, completed using reference TRBV9 and TRBJ2-1, is DSGVTQTPKHLITATGQRVTLRCSPRSGDLSVYWYQQSLDQGLQFLIQYYNGEERAKGNILERFSAQQFPDLHSELNLSSLELGDSALYFCASSVEAGGGNEQFFGPGTRLTVL.

Many counts were recorded for this clonotype. The genes are TRBV9 and TRBJ2-3, with D possibly TRBD2 on 5 matching bases. With 5 bases removed from V and 0 bases from J, the gap between germline ends came to 19 bases. In germline, CDR1 is SGDLS, CDR2 YYNGEE. The CDR3 sequence is 17 residues long. The CDR3 loop is CASSRSALADSTDTQYF. CDR3 nucleotides: TGTGCCAGCAGTCGCTCTGCTCTAGCAGATAGCACAGATACGCAGTATTTT.

The sample holds many counts of this clonotype. The chain has TRBV9 and TRBJ2-1; 12 positions match TRBD1. Looked up from germline, CDR1 is SGDLS and CDR2 is YYNGEE. Trimming removed 3 bases from V and 7 bases from J; junction bases left unmatched: 8. The CDR3 has 16 residues. This chain's CDR3 is CASSGGQGAVINEQFF. The DNA of the CDR3 is TGTGCCAGCAGCGGGGGACAGGGGGCGGTTATAAATGAGCAGTTCTTC.

This clonotype has ten or more counts. The chain couples TRBV9 to TRBJ1-2, with no clear D. Trimming removed 4 bases at V and 2 bases at J, with 9 bases between. From germline, CDR1 is SGDLS and CDR2 YYNGEE. CDR3 size: 13 residues. The CDR3 DNA reads TGTGCCAGCAGCCCCCTCGTAAACTATGGCTACACCTTC. Amino acids: CASSPLVNYGYTF.

This clonotype was observed many times. The rearrangement joins TRBV20-1 to TRBJ1-1, with TRBD1 matching 7 bases. Looked up from germline, CDR1 is DFQATT and CDR2 is SNEGSKA (reference sequence). The junction had 1 base not matched to a gene; V was cut back by 2 bases and J by 4 bases. The CDR3 is 12 amino acids. CDR3 in DNA: TGCAGTGCTAGACAGGGGGGCACTGAAGCTTTCTTT. It encodes CSARQGGTEAFF.

This clonotype was recorded at least ten times. This chain uses TRBV9 with TRBJ2-2; tentatively, D is TRBD1 or TRBD2 (5 bases each). The CDR3 has 17 amino acids. The V end was cut by 3 bases, the J end by 0 bases, with 15 bases between. Germline CDR1 is SGDLS and CDR2 is YYNGEE. The CDR3 DNA sequence: TGTGCCAGCAGCGGGGGACCAGGGCGAACGAACACCGGGGAGCTGTTTTTT. Residues: CASSGGPGRTNTGELFF.

This clonotype was observed many times. This chain connects TRBV9 to TRBJ2-1; tentatively, D is TRBD2 (6 bases). CDR1 is SGDLS, CDR2 YYNGEE, per germline. The CDR3 totals 13 residues. The germline V and J ends were trimmed by 1 base and 9 bases, with 11 bases remaining between them. CDR3 coding DNA: TGTGCCAGCAGCGTAAGCCCCGGGGGTGAGCAGTTCTTC. It specifies CASSVSPGGEQFF.

This clonotype was recorded at least ten times. This chain connects TRBV9 to TRBJ2-5, with D perhaps TRBD1 (6 bases). This CDR3 region has 13 residues. Germline V gene sequence: CDR1 SGDLS, CDR2 YYNGEE. Trimming removed 4 bases at V and 1 base at J, with 8 bases between. This CDR3 reads CASSLDSQETQYF. CDR3 coding DNA: TGTGCCAGCAGCCTGGACAGCCAAGAGACCCAGTACTTC.

In this sample, this clonotype turned up many times. V and J are TRBV9 and TRBJ1-4; no definite D call. Trimming left V 0 bases short and J 0 bases short, with 9 bases between. The CDR3 covers 16 residues. The V gene's germline CDR1 is SGDLS and CDR2 YYNGEE. In nucleotides, the CDR3 is TGTGCCAGCAGCGTAGGCGGCTCCCCAACTAATGAAAAACTGTTTTTT. Translating gives CASSVGGSPTNEKLFF.

Ten or more counts support this clonotype. The chain recombines TRBV9 with TRBJ2-1, with TRBD2 as a possible D gene (6 bases). The CDR3 has 17 amino acids. Deletions cut 3 bases from V and 8 bases from J, with 24 bases between. The germline CDR1 and CDR2 sequences are SGDLS and YYNGEE. The CDR3 region has the DNA TGTGCCAGCAGCGCCGGGTTGGGGCGCGGGGTCGGGGATGAGCAGTTCTTC. Translating it yields CASSAGLGRGVGDEQFF.

This clonotype was observed many times. V usage is TRBV9 and J usage is TRBJ1-1; weak D call: TRBD1 (6 bases). Trimming removed 4 bases at V and 1 base at J, with 11 bases between. The CDR3 has 14 amino acids. Germline assignment: CDR1 SGDLS and CDR2 YYNGEE. Here the CDR3 reads CASSPGHRNTEAFF. The CDR3 nucleotides are TGTGCCAGCAGCCCGGGACACAGGAACACTGAAGCTTTCTTT. Full variable domain (remainder filled in from reference TRBV9 and TRBJ1-1): DSGVTQTPKHLITATGQRVTLRCSPRSGDLSVYWYQQSLDQGLQFLIQYYNGEERAKGNILERFSAQQFPDLHSELNLSSLELGDSALYFCASSPGHRNTEAFFGQGTRLTVV.

This clonotype has a count of ten or more. V and J are TRBV9 and TRBJ2-3; 11 bases are a match to TRBD1. Per germline, CDR1 SGDLS and CDR2 YYNGEE. The CDR3 has 16 residues. Trimming at V came to 4 bases and at J to 4 bases, leaving 8 bases not matched to a gene. In DNA, the CDR3 is TGTGCCAGCAGCCCTACTTCGGGACAGGGGGCAGATACGCAGTATTTT. It translates to CASSPTSGQGADTQYF.

This clonotype occurred many times. This chain uses TRBV9 with TRBJ1-2; 7 bases map to TRBD1. The CDR3 is 13 amino acids. Germline assignment: CDR1 SGDLS and CDR2 YYNGEE. Losses at the gene ends were 4 bases for V and 1 base for J; bases not matched to a gene: 1. The CDR3 sequence: CASSPGGNYGYTF. The CDR3 DNA reads as TGTGCCAGCAGCCCAGGGGGTAACTATGGCTACACCTTC.

At least ten counts were recorded for this clonotype. The CDR3 protein is CASSGRDSYNEQFF. Here the CDR3 DNA reads TGTGCCAGCAGCGGCCGGGACAGCTACAATGAGCAGTTCTTC. The chain joins TRBV9 to TRBJ2-1, with 7 positions matching TRBD1. The germline V gene encodes CDR1 SGDLS and CDR2 YYNGEE. This CDR3 region has 14 residues. V lost 3 bases, J lost 3 bases, and 3 bases stayed unmatched.

This clonotype was recorded at least ten times. This chain uses TRBV9 with TRBJ1-5; a possible D gene is TRBD1 (6 bases). This CDR3 region has 15 residues. Between the trimmed V and J ends, which lost 0 bases and 6 bases, there was a span of 13 bases. CDR1 is SGDLS, CDR2 YYNGEE, per germline. CDR3 loop: CASSVDQGRGQPQHF. CDR3 coding DNA: TGTGCCAGCAGCGTAGATCAGGGGAGGGGTCAGCCCCAGCATTTT.

In this sample, this clonotype turned up many times. J is TRBJ2-1 and V is TRBV9, with 11 bases lining up with TRBD2. In germline, CDR1 is SGDLS, CDR2 YYNGEE. The CDR3 extends over 15 amino acids. J gave up 9 bases and V 0 bases, and 5 bases lay outside the gene matches. CDR3 coding DNA: TGTGCCAGCAGCGTAGGGACTAGCGGGCGAGGTGAGCAGTTCTTC. Encoded protein: CASSVGTSGRGEQFF.

In its sample, this clonotype was seen many times. The chain is built from TRBV9 and TRBJ2-1; a weak D match, TRBD2 (6 bases). This CDR3 comprises 18 residues. Deletions cut 0 bases from V and 3 bases from J, with 19 bases between. Germline lookup yields CDR1 SGDLS and CDR2 YYNGEE. The CDR3 DNA sequence: TGTGCCAGCAGCGTAGGCTCCGGATGGGGGGAACTCTACAATGAGCAGTTCTTC. This codes for CASSVGSGWGELYNEQFF.

This clonotype has at least ten counts. The gene calls are TRBV9 and TRBJ2-2; TRBD2 matches 9 bases. There are 16 residues in the CDR3. Looked up from germline, CDR1 is SGDLS and CDR2 is YYNGEE. Trimming took 3 bases from V and 8 from J; bases not matched to a gene: 11. DNA of the CDR3: TGTGCCAGCAGCGAGAGCCGGGTAGCGGGAGCGGGGGAGCTGTTTTTT. Encoded protein: CASSESRVAGAGELFF.

This clonotype was recorded many times. The chain joins TRBV9 to TRBJ2-1; 8 bases are a match to TRBD2. The V segment lost 4 bases and the J segment 9 bases; nucleotides outside the gene matches: 15. The CDR3 has 16 residues. Germline CDR1 SGDLS, CDR2 YYNGEE. CDR3 sequence (DNA): TGTGCCAGCAGCTGGGGGGGTAGCGGGGAGTCTATTGAGCAGTTCTTC. Its translation is CASSWGGSGESIEQFF.

The chain uses TRBV9 and TRBJ2-2; TRBD1 matches at 9 bases. This CDR3 region has 16 residues. J was trimmed by 4 bases and V by 6 bases; bases with no gene match: 10. Germline CDR1 is SGDLS and CDR2 is YYNGEE. The CDR3 DNA reads TGTGCCAGCAAACTAGAGGGGACAGGGATCACCGGGGAGCTGTTTTTT. Amino acids: CASKLEGTGITGELFF.

This clonotype was detected ten times or more. The chain combines TRBV9 with TRBJ2-1; no clear D gene. The CDR3 contains 14 residues. Trimming stripped 0 bases from V and 6 bases from J, with 10 bases between. Germline lookup yields CDR1 SGDLS and CDR2 YYNGEE. The DNA of the CDR3 is TGTGCCAGCAGCGTAGTTGCAGGTTCCAATGAGCAGTTCTTC. Amino acid sequence: CASSVVAGSNEQFF.

This clonotype has ten or more counts. The chain is built from TRBV9 and TRBJ2-1; TRBD1 matches at 7 bases. CDR1 is SGDLS and CDR2 is YYNGEE in the germline V gene. CDR3 length equals 16 residues. With V trimmed by 0 bases and J by 2 bases, 5 bases remained unmatched. The DNA for the CDR3 is TGTGCCAGCAGCGTAGCTGAAGGACAGGCCTACAATGAGCAGTTCTTC. Translated: CASSVAEGQAYNEQFF.

This clonotype was recorded many times. The chain combines TRBV9 with TRBJ2-1; TRBD2 matches 9 bases. V was pared by 3 bases and J by 2 bases, with 6 bases of the junction left unmatched. The CDR3 loop spans 16 amino acids. The germline CDR1 and CDR2 sequences are SGDLS and YYNGEE. For the CDR3, the DNA is TGTGCCAGCAGCGCACCACTAGCGGGTACCTACAATGAGCAGTTCTTC. Its protein is CASSAPLAGTYNEQFF.

This clonotype was counted at least ten times. The gene calls are TRBV9 and TRBJ2-5; TRBD1 might be the D (5 bases). This CDR3 comprises 14 residues. Trimming pared 0 bases from V and 3 bases from J, leaving 9 bases between. Germline CDR1 SGDLS, CDR2 YYNGEE. The CDR3 nucleotides are TGTGCCAGCAGCGTAGGTGTACAGGAAGAGACCCAGTACTTC. This encodes CASSVGVQEETQYF. The whole variable domain, remainder taken from reference TRBV9 and TRBJ2-5, is DSGVTQTPKHLITATGQRVTLRCSPRSGDLSVYWYQQSLDQGLQFLIQYYNGEERAKGNILERFSAQQFPDLHSELNLSSLELGDSALYFCASSVGVQEETQYFGPGTRLLVL.

Sample share makes this clonotype medium-sized. The chain has TRBV9 and TRBJ2-3, with 10 bases that match TRBD2. The CDR3 consists of 15 residues. Germline CDR1 and CDR2: SGDLS and YYNGEE. V lost 0 bases, J lost 5 bases, and 3 bases stayed unmatched. Here the CDR3 reads CASSVDASGRDTQYF. The CDR3 nucleotides read TGTGCCAGCAGCGTAGATGCTAGCGGGAGAGATACGCAGTATTTT.

This clonotype was seen repeatedly, ten times or more. The genes are TRBV9 and TRBJ2-3, with D tentatively TRBD2 (6 bases). Trimming removed 7 bases from V and 0 bases from J, with 9 bases in between. The germline gives CDR1 SGDLS, CDR2 YYNGEE. The CDR3 totals 13 residues. The CDR3, as DNA: TGTGCCAGCTCGGGACTCAGCACAGATACGCAGTATTTT. This gives the protein CASSGLSTDTQYF.

This clonotype was observed many times. V usage is TRBV9 and J usage is TRBJ2-2, with D perhaps TRBD2 (6 bases). The CDR3 length is 15 residues. CDR1 SGDLS and CDR2 YYNGEE come from the germline V gene. V lost 4 bases and J lost 3, with 13 bases in between. The CDR3 nucleotides read TGTGCCAGCAGCCCACCCGGGACTTACACCGGGGAGCTGTTTTTT. Its protein is CASSPPGTYTGELFF.

This clonotype was counted ten times or more. The gene calls are TRBV9 and TRBJ2-2; D is unresolved. This CDR3 comprises 14 residues. Germline CDR1 SGDLS, CDR2 YYNGEE. V lost 7 bases, J lost 4 bases, and 14 bases lay in between. Written as DNA, the CDR3 is TGTGCCAGCGCTCGGACCTCCCCCACCGGGGAGCTGTTTTTT. Its protein is CASARTSPTGELFF.

This clonotype was observed at least ten times. The junction differs from germline at one of its ends, possibly a read error. The chain is built from TRBV9 and TRBJ2-5; the D is unclear. The CDR3 has 13 residues. Germline V gene lookup returns CDR1 SGDLS and CDR2 YYNGEE. The CDR3 here is CASSVGVQGTQYF. CDR3 DNA: TGTGCCAGCAGCGTTGGGGTCCAAGGGACCCAGTACTTC.